Below, 14 T cell receptor beta chains from the same sample are listed, as sequenced in a study of shared clonotypes between healthy human individuals. CD8 cells classed as naive were CD45RO-negative and positively selected for CCR7, excluding terminally differentiated effector memory CD45RA+ cells. Clones were read by immunoSEQ multiplex PCR, and TCRdb kept only the in-frame ones, dropping some. The sample yields some 2.1 million clones, 90% to 95% seen once. Sequenced: naive CD8+ T cells from PBMCs. The receptors here all came from a man between 18 and 35 years old in good health. Some clones in this sample may be carry-over from other donors' samples.

The rearrangement joins TRBV7-2 to TRBJ2-5; D may be TRBD2 (6 bases). Germline loops: CDR1 SGHTA, CDR2 FQGNSA. Trimming stripped 5 bases from V and 4 bases from J, with 20 bases between. This CDR3 contains 16 residues. The CDR3 reads CASSMGLGRSGETQYF. For the CDR3, the DNA is TGTGCCAGCAGCATGGGACTCGGAAGAAGCGGAGAGACCCAGTACTTC.

The chain is built from TRBV5-1 and TRBJ2-1; 8 nucleotides match TRBD2. Trimming removed 3 bases from V and 9 bases from J; junction bases left unmatched: 2. The CDR3 loop spans 12 amino acids. Germline values: CDR1 SGHRS, CDR2 YFSETQ. CDR3 sequence reads: CASSSGLVEQFF. The CDR3 region has the DNA TGCGCCAGCAGCTCGGGACTAGTTGAGCAGTTCTTC.

The chain couples TRBV5-1 to TRBJ2-5; a possible D gene is TRBD2 (5 bases). Germline CDR1 SGHRS, CDR2 YFSETQ. The CDR3 contains 14 residues. The V end lost 3 bases, the J end lost 3 bases, and 12 bases lay between the germline ends. The CDR3 sequence is CASSSRLPEETQYF. DNA of the CDR3: TGCGCCAGCAGCTCGAGACTACCCGAAGAGACCCAGTACTTC.

The chain recombines TRBV19 with TRBJ2-5, with TRBD2 matching over 12 bases. The CDR3 covers 20 residues. The ends lost 1 base at V and 4 bases at J; junction bases unmatched: 16. Germline assignment: CDR1 LNHDA and CDR2 SQIVND (reference sequence). The CDR3 coding sequence is TGTGCCAGTAGTATAGCGGGCAGGGGGCCTAGCGGGAGGGAAGGAGAGACCCAGTACTTC. Amino acids: CASSIAGRGPSGREGETQYF.

As to this clone: This specimen includes other DNA sequences encoding the same CDR3. V and J are TRBV9 and TRBJ1-5; D might be TRBD1 (5 bases). The V gene's germline CDR1 is SGDLS and CDR2 YYNGEE. The CDR3 is 14 residues long. V gave up 3 bases and J gave up 4 bases, with 11 bases separating them. The CDR3 spells CASSGGAENQPQHF. CDR3 nucleotides: TGTGCCAGCAGCGGGGGCGCGGAGAATCAGCCCCAGCATTTT.

The V gene is TRBV5-1, the J gene TRBJ2-7, with a tentative D call TRBD2 (5 bases). Between the trimmed V and J ends, which lost 0 bases and 2 bases, there was a span of 15 bases. This CDR3 is built from 16 residues. Germline V CDR1 and CDR2: SGHRS, YFSETQ. The CDR3 DNA follows: TGCGCCAGCAGCTTGGCCCCGGGAATTATCACCTACGAGCAGTACTTC. It translates to CASSLAPGIITYEQYF.

The rearrangement joins TRBV7-9 to TRBJ2-2, with 8 bases that match TRBD1. Losses at the gene ends were 4 bases for V and 0 bases for J; bases not matched to a gene: 4. The CDR3 covers 16 residues. Germline V gene data show CDR1 as SEHNR and CDR2 as FQNEAQ (reference sequence). CDR3 sequence: CASSYPGGSNTGELFF. The CDR3 nucleotides are TGTGCCAGCAGCTACCCAGGGGGCTCGAACACCGGGGAGCTGTTTTTT.

The rearrangement uses TRBV27 and TRBJ2-7, with D possibly matching TRBD2 (6 bases). V dropped 5 bases and J dropped 5 bases, with 16 bases sitting between them. The CDR3 is made up of 14 amino acids. Germline V gene data show CDR1 as MNHEY and CDR2 as SMNVEV (reference sequence). The CDR3 bases are TGTGCCAGCAGTCCCAGACTAGTGAGTAACGAGCAGTACTTC. Translated: CASSPRLVSNEQYF.

The chain combines TRBV10-1 with TRBJ1-3; D is ambiguous. CDR1 is WNHNN and CDR2 is SYGVQD in the germline V gene (reference sequence). CDR3 length: 14 amino acids. V lost 4 bases and J lost 2, with 9 bases in between. The CDR3 reads CASSASLTGNTIYF. As DNA, the CDR3 is TGCGCCAGCAGTGCTTCTTTAACTGGAAACACCATATATTTT.

V is TRBV6-1 and J is TRBJ2-7; D is unresolved. In germline, CDR1 is MNHNS, CDR2 SASEGT. V lost 1 base to trimming and J lost 1 base, with 8 bases between them. CDR3 length equals 14 residues. CDR3 DNA: TGTGCCAGCAGTGAAGTACCCACGTCCTACGAGCAGTACTTC. It yields the protein CASSEVPTSYEQYF.

The chain uses TRBV25-1 and TRBJ1-1; D ambiguous. The ends were cut back, 5 bases at V and 4 bases at J, with 23 bases in the middle. The CDR3 consists of 17 residues. Germline CDR1 MGHDK, CDR2 SYGVNS. CDR3: CASSPSLVDPRGTEAFF. The CDR3 DNA is TGTGCCAGCAGTCCCTCTCTTGTAGACCCTCGAGGCACTGAAGCTTTCTTT.

The chain couples TRBV19 to TRBJ2-7, with D unresolved. The CDR3 sequence is 15 residues long. V shed 3 bases and J shed 0 bases, with 12 bases lying between them. Per germline, CDR1 LNHDA and CDR2 SQIVND (reference sequence). CDR3 in DNA: TGTGCCAGTAGTATCAGTAAGACGAGCTCCTACGAGCAGTACTTC. It yields the protein CASSISKTSSYEQYF.

The chain recombines TRBV4-2 with TRBJ2-7, with D tentatively TRBD2 (6 bases). Germline lookup yields CDR1 LGHNA and CDR2 YNFKEQ. Trimming pared 1 base from V and 0 bases from J, leaving 10 bases between. This CDR3 region has 15 residues. The CDR3 sequence is CASSQVYGSSYEQYF. CDR3 in DNA: TGTGCCAGCAGCCAAGTTTACGGGAGCTCCTACGAGCAGTACTTC.

J is TRBJ1-4 and V is TRBV6-5; maybe TRBD1 (5 bases). This CDR3 has 16 amino acids. Germline V CDR1 and CDR2: MNHEY, SVGAGI. V lost 0 bases to trimming and J lost 8 bases, with 16 bases between them. The CDR3 bases are TGTGCCAGCAGTTACTCCGTGGGTGGGGGTTTGGAAAAACTGTTTTTT. This translates into CASSYSVGGGLEKLFF.